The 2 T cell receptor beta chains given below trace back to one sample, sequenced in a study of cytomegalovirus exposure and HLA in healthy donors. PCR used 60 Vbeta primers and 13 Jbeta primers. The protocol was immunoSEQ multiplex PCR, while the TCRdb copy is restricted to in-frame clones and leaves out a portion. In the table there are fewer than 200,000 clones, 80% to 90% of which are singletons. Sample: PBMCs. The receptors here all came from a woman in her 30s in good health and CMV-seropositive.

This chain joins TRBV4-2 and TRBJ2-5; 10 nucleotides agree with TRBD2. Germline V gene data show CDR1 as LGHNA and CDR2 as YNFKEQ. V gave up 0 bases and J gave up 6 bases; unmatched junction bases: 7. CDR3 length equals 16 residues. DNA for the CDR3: TGTGCCAGCAGCCAAGATTTGAGCGGGGGGGCCAAGACCCAGTACTTC. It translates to CASSQDLSGGAKTQYF.

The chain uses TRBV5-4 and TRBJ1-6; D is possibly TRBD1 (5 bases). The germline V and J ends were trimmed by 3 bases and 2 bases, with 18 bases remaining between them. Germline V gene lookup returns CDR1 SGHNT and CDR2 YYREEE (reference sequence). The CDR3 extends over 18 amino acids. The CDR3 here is CASSSQSGFDPYNSPLHF. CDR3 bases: TGTGCCAGCAGCTCCCAATCAGGGTTTGACCCCTATAATTCACCCCTCCACTTT.